The 12 T cell receptor beta chains listed next were all sequenced from one sample in a study of a mutant IDH1 vaccine in newly diagnosed glioma. The repertoire was sequenced with immunoSEQ multiplex PCR; TCRdb's copy has only in-frame clones and lacks some. The profile covers around 30,000 clones, with 88% appearing a single time and approximately 2.4% taken by the ten largest. Time point noted: week 23, last vaccination. It was 300 ug of mutant IDH1 20-mer peptide that made up each vaccine dose, given with topical imiquimod. No cognate antigen is known for these TCRs. The sample was PBMCs, taken from a glioma patient whose treatment included an IDH1 peptide vaccine. These TCRs come from a man aged 35 to 55 with glioma.

The chain has TRBV2 and TRBJ2-5, with 13 bases fitting TRBD2. Germline CDR1 and CDR2: SNHLY and FYNNEI. The CDR3 length is 17 residues. The ends lost 7 bases at V and 2 bases at J; junction bases unmatched: 10. CDR3 sequence: CASTKRTSGSRQETQYF. The DNA of the CDR3 is TGTGCCAGCACCAAACGGACTAGCGGGAGTCGGCAAGAGACCCAGTACTTC.

This clone was observed a handful of times. The V call is TRBV7-9, the J call TRBJ2-3; 7 nucleotides agree with TRBD1. J lost 6 bases, V lost 1 base, and 13 bases had no gene match. The V gene's germline CDR1 is SEHNR and CDR2 FQNEAQ (reference sequence). This CDR3 has 17 amino acids. CDR3 in DNA: TGTGCCAGCAGCTTAGAGCCCTTTAGGCAGGGGGTGGATACGCAGTATTTT. Translation: CASSLEPFRQGVDTQYF.

The chain has TRBV5-4 and TRBJ2-5; 8 bases are shared with TRBD2. The J segment lost 5 bases and the V segment lost 4 bases, leaving 7 bases of the junction unmatched. Germline CDR1 reads SGHNT; CDR2 reads YYREEE (reference sequence). The CDR3 loop spans 14 amino acids. The CDR3 bases are TGTGCCAGCAGCGCGAGACTAGCGAGCGAGACCCAGTACTTC. It yields the protein CASSARLASETQYF.

This clone was recorded once. The chain carries TRBV9 and TRBJ2-5; TRBD1 aligns across 8 bases. Trimming at V came to 4 bases and at J to 5 bases, leaving 13 bases not matched to a gene. Germline V CDR1 and CDR2: SGDLS, YYNGEE. This CDR3 is 16 amino acids long. CDR3 protein: CASSPRTGLDQETQYF. DNA for the CDR3: TGTGCCAGCAGCCCAAGGACAGGGCTCGATCAGGAGACCCAGTACTTC.

The chain employs TRBV4-1 and TRBJ2-7; D is uncertain. Trimming cost V 4 bases and J 3 bases, with 13 bases left between them. The CDR3 has 14 residues. Germline CDR1 and CDR2: MGHRA and YSYEKL. The CDR3 sequence is CASSPRSFYYEQYF. As DNA, the CDR3 is TGCGCCAGCAGCCCCCGTTCTTTTTACTACGAGCAGTACTTC.

This chain uses TRBV5-1 with TRBJ1-5; 8 nucleotides agree with TRBD1. Trimming cost V 2 bases and J 4 bases; bases outside gene matches: 8. Germline V gene data show CDR1 as SGHRS and CDR2 as YFSETQ. The CDR3 spans 16 residues. CDR3 residues: CASSLGSGQANQPQHF. The CDR3 coding sequence is TGCGCCAGCAGCTTAGGTTCGGGACAGGCTAATCAGCCCCAGCATTTT.

This chain links TRBV30 with TRBJ1-2; D possibly corresponds to TRBD1 (5 bases). Trimming shortened V by 8 bases and J by 8 bases, and 18 bases separated the two germline ends. Germline-derived CDR1 and CDR2 are GTSNPN and SVGIG (reference sequence). This CDR3 contains 12 residues. CDR3 region: CAQKGRWKGYTF. DNA of the CDR3: TGTGCCCAGAAGGGGAGATGGAAGGGCTACACCTTC.

This clone has just one count. The chain joins TRBV19 to TRBJ1-6, with D hard to call. The germline V gene has CDR1 LNHDA and CDR2 SQIVND (reference sequence). Trimming shortened V by 3 bases and J by 2 bases, and 5 bases separated the two germline ends. The CDR3 covers 14 residues. The DNA of the CDR3 is TGTGCCAGTAGTATTCGCGCCTATAATTCACCCCTCCACTTT. This gives the protein CASSIRAYNSPLHF.

This clone was recorded once. This chain connects TRBV6-5 to TRBJ2-6; D ambiguous. Germline CDR1 reads MNHEY; CDR2 reads SVGAGI. CDR3 length: 15 residues. V lost 5 bases and J lost 2, with 10 bases in between. For the CDR3, the DNA is TGTGCCAGCAGTCTGGGCCCTCCTGGGGCCAACGTCCTGACTTTC. This gives the protein CASSLGPPGANVLTF.

The V call is TRBV6-1, the J call TRBJ1-4, with D possibly being TRBD1 (5 bases). The CDR3 consists of 15 residues. Trimming shortened V by 2 bases and J by 4 bases, and 11 bases separated the two germline ends. Germline CDR1 MNHNS, CDR2 SASEGT. The CDR3 reads CASSEYGGNNEKLFF. The CDR3 DNA reads as TGTGCCAGCAGTGAATACGGGGGAAATAATGAAAAACTGTTTTTT.

The sample holds one count of this clone. The chain combines TRBV13 with TRBJ1-3; D gene ambiguous. The CDR3 sequence is 17 residues long. Germline CDR1 reads PRHDT; CDR2 reads FYEKMQ (reference sequence). The V end was cut by 2 bases, the J end by 0 bases, with 14 bases between. The CDR3, as DNA: TGTGCCAGCAGCTTATCCACGGGAAGCCCCTCTGGAAACACCATATATTTT. Amino acids: CASSLSTGSPSGNTIYF.

J is TRBJ2-2 and V is TRBV29-1; D remains ambiguous. V was pared by 4 bases and J by 4 bases, with 13 bases between. Germline CDR1 SQVTM, CDR2 ANQGSEA. There are 14 residues in the CDR3. The CDR3 spells CSVVGRLGTGELFF. The CDR3 DNA reads as TGCAGCGTTGTCGGCCGCCTGGGCACCGGGGAGCTGTTTTTT.